This TCR beta chain was profiled in a study of control samples from healthy donors and cancer patients. This CDR3 spans 14 amino acids. CDR1 is MNHEY, CDR2 SVGAGI, per germline. With 5 bases clipped from V and 6 bases from J, the junction kept 7 bases outside the gene matches. The table came from immunoSEQ multiplex PCR; TCRdb's copy has only in-frame clones and leaves some out. The sample has roughly 89,000 clones; around 91% are singletons. Specimen: blood. The receptor comes from a man aged 50-60 years in good health. This chain joins TRBV6-5 and TRBJ1-2, with 9 bases that match TRBD1. CDR3 sequence (DNA): TGTGCCAGCAGTCTCGGGACAGGGTTGGATGGCTACACCTTC. Amino acids: CASSLGTGLDGYTF.